The next 25 T cell receptor beta chains were all read from a single sample in a study of cytomegalovirus exposure and HLA in healthy donors. The primer mix had 60 Vbeta and 13 Jbeta primers. TCRdb's copy holds only in-frame clones and misses some; the assay was immunoSEQ multiplex PCR. The table lists 85,000 to 130,000 clones, roughly four fifths of them singletons. The sample was PBMCs. The receptors derive from a man aged 45 to 65 in good health and CMV-seronegative.

The V gene is TRBV6-4, the J gene TRBJ1-4; no clear D. V was shortened by 2 bases and J by 3 bases, with 19 bases between the two germline ends. The CDR3 is 18 amino acids. The germline gives CDR1 MRHNA, CDR2 SNTAGT. CDR3 bases: TGTGCCAGCAGTGACGGTTCACCCGGGATCCGGCCTAATGAAAAACTGTTTTTT. Translation gives CASSDGSPGIRPNEKLFF.

The genes are TRBV13 and TRBJ2-1; D unresolved. Germline assignment: CDR1 PRHDT and CDR2 FYEKMQ (reference sequence). V was shortened by 5 bases and J by 9 bases, with 11 bases between the two germline ends. There are 12 residues in the CDR3. CDR3 sequence reads: CASSLLPSEQFF. The CDR3, as DNA: TGTGCCAGCAGCCTACTTCCGAGTGAGCAGTTCTTC. Looking up the rest from reference TRBV13 and TRBJ2-1 gives the full variable domain: AAGVIQSPRHLIKEKRETATLKCYPIPRHDTVYWYQQGPGQDPQFLISFYEKMQSDKGSIPDRFSAQQFSDYHSELNMSSLELGDSALYFCASSLLPSEQFFGPGTRLTVL.

The chain combines TRBV7-2 with TRBJ2-2; D might be TRBD2 (6 bases). The ends were cut back, 6 bases at V and 1 base at J, with 21 bases in the middle. The CDR3 totals 18 residues. Germline V CDR1 and CDR2: SGHTA, FQGNSA. The CDR3 reads CASSPTRAGRMNTGELFF. In DNA, the CDR3 is TGTGCCAGCAGTCCCACTCGGGCAGGGAGGATGAACACCGGGGAGCTGTTTTTT. The entire variable domain, with the rest obtained from reference TRBV7-2 and TRBJ2-2, is as follows: GAGVSQSPSNKVTEKGKDVELRCDPISGHTALYWYRQSLGQGLEFLIYFQGNSAPDKSGLPSDRFSAERTGGSVSTLTIQRTQQEDSAVYLCASSPTRAGRMNTGELFFGEGSRLTVL.

The chain uses TRBV4-2 and TRBJ1-5; D is possibly TRBD1 (5 bases). Trimming pared 5 bases from V and 7 bases from J, leaving 12 bases between. The CDR3 length is 13 residues. CDR1 and CDR2 from the germline V gene are LGHNA and YNFKEQ. The CDR3 region has the DNA TGTGCCAGCAGCGCGGGGGAATACCAGCCCCAGCATTTT. This sequence encodes CASSAGEYQPQHF.

As concerns this clone: One end of the junction varies from germline; a read error may be responsible. The genes are TRBV4-2 and TRBJ2-3; the D is unclear. This CDR3 region has 14 residues. Looked up from germline, CDR1 is LGHNA and CDR2 is YNFKEQ. Written as DNA, the CDR3 is TGTGCCAGCACCCAACAAACTGGCACAGATACGCAGTATTTT. It translates to CASTQQTGTDTQYF.

For this clone: A read error may produce the germline difference seen at one junction end. V gene TRBV7-9 combines with J gene TRBJ2-4; TRBD2 might be the D (5 bases). The germline V gene encodes CDR1 SEHNR and CDR2 FQNEAQ (reference sequence). The length of the CDR3 is 16 residues. The chain's CDR3 is CSSSRSGGSLPNIQYF. The CDR3 DNA reads TGTTCCAGCAGCCGGTCGGGCGGGTCCCTCCCAAACATTCAGTACTTC.

This sequence joins TRBV19 and TRBJ2-3; 7 bases agree with TRBD2. Trimming cost V 7 bases and J 1 base; bases outside gene matches: 14. Germline V gene lookup returns CDR1 LNHDA and CDR2 SQIVND (reference sequence). This CDR3 region has 17 residues. CDR3: CASTIAAGGDGTDTQYF. The CDR3 DNA is TGTGCCAGTACCATTGCGGCTGGGGGGGACGGCACAGATACGCAGTATTTT.

This clone was seen just once. J is TRBJ2-2 and V is TRBV30; 7 nucleotides agree with TRBD1. The CDR3 contains 14 residues. Germline-derived CDR1 and CDR2 are GTSNPN and SVGIG (reference sequence). The V and J ends lost 1 base and 3 bases, in that order; junction bases with no gene match: 2. The CDR3 spells CAWSARGHTGELFF. The CDR3 DNA follows: TGTGCCTGGAGTGCGAGGGGGCACACCGGGGAGCTGTTTTTT.

The chain carries TRBV12-2 and TRBJ2-2; the tabulated D call, TRBD2, remains unverified against the DNA. TRBV12-2 counts as a pseudogene. The CDR3 sequence is 16 residues long. The CDR3 reads CASRLAGTRNTGELFF. The CDR3 DNA is TGTGCAAGTCGCTTAGCCGGGACTAGGAACACCGGGGAGCTGTTTTTT.

This chain links TRBV9 with TRBJ1-6; D is unclear. Trimming took 0 bases from V and 7 from J, leaving 5 bases between them. This CDR3 spans 13 amino acids. Per germline, CDR1 SGDLS and CDR2 YYNGEE. The CDR3 DNA follows: TGTGCCAGCAGCGTAGCGTCGAATTCACCCCTCCACTTT. Residues: CASSVASNSPLHF.

V and J are TRBV29-1 and TRBJ2-5; the D gene is possibly TRBD2 (5 bases). The V and J ends lost 8 bases and 3 bases respectively, with 13 bases between them. Germline lookup yields CDR1 SQVTM and CDR2 ANQGSEA. This CDR3 has 12 residues. The CDR3 sequence: CSFRTGEETQYF. For the CDR3, the DNA is TGCAGCTTTCGGACTGGGGAAGAGACCCAGTACTTC.

The V and J genes are TRBV7-9 and TRBJ1-2, with D uncertain. CDR3 length: 13 amino acids. The germline V gene has CDR1 SEHNR and CDR2 FQNEAQ (reference sequence). Trimming cost V 3 bases and J 1 base, with 6 bases left between them. CDR3 in amino acids: CASSLGLNYGYTF. DNA of the CDR3: TGTGCCAGCAGCTTGGGCCTTAACTATGGCTACACCTTC. Complete variable domain (other parts from reference TRBV7-9 and TRBJ1-2): DTGVSQNPRHKITKRGQNVTFRCDPISEHNRLYWYRQTLGQGPEFLTYFQNEAQLEKSRLLSDRFSAERPKGSFSTLEIQRTEQGDSAMYLCASSLGLNYGYTFGSGTRLTVV.

The V and J genes are TRBV18 and TRBJ1-6, with D uncertain. Germline-derived CDR1 and CDR2 are KGHSH and LQKENI. Trimming shortened V by 3 bases and J by 8 bases, and 14 bases separated the two germline ends. The CDR3 is made up of 15 amino acids. CDR3 sequence reads: CASSPAQESYSPLHF. The DNA of the CDR3 is TGTGCCAGCTCACCCGCCCAGGAATCATATTCACCCCTCCACTTT.

The chain recombines TRBV7-9 with TRBJ1-2, with D possibly TRBD1 on 6 matching bases. V dropped 3 bases and J dropped 4 bases, with 21 bases sitting between them. The CDR3 is made up of 17 amino acids. Germline V gives CDR1 SEHNR, CDR2 FQNEAQ (reference sequence). The CDR3 reads CASSFYQVGTSPYGYTF. The CDR3 DNA sequence: TGTGCCAGCAGCTTCTATCAGGTCGGGACAAGCCCCTATGGCTACACCTTC.

V is TRBV10-3 and J is TRBJ2-2; 12 positions match TRBD2. This CDR3 spans 15 amino acids. The germline V gene has CDR1 ENHRY and CDR2 SYGVKD. The J segment lost 5 bases and the V segment lost 2 bases, leaving 0 bases of the junction unmatched. The CDR3 protein is CAISEGLAGTGELFF. The CDR3 coding sequence is TGTGCCATCAGTGAGGGACTAGCGGGGACCGGGGAGCTGTTTTTT.

The rearrangement uses TRBV10-1 and TRBJ1-1; D is unclear. CDR3 size: 13 residues. V gave up 8 bases and J gave up 0 bases, with 10 bases separating them. The germline V gene encodes CDR1 WNHNN and CDR2 SYGVQD (reference sequence). As DNA, the CDR3 is TGCGCCAGCGGTGCGAACTTGAACACTGAAGCTTTCTTT. It translates to CASGANLNTEAFF.

V is TRBV4-2 and J is TRBJ1-3; no reliable D call. V lost 4 bases to trimming and J lost 3 bases, with 16 bases between them. This CDR3 is built from 16 residues. The germline CDR1 and CDR2 sequences are LGHNA and YNFKEQ. CDR3 nucleotides: TGTGCCAGCAGCCGTTTTACCGGCGGTTATGGAAACACCATATATTTT. It is translated as CASSRFTGGYGNTIYF.

The chain joins TRBV7-6 to TRBJ2-2; D possibly corresponds to TRBD2 (5 bases). Trimming took 5 bases from V and 1 from J, leaving 11 bases between them. Germline CDR1 SGHVS, CDR2 FNYEAQ. This CDR3 is built from 15 residues. The CDR3 region has the DNA TGTGCCAGCAGCCTCCGGACTGGGAACACCGGGGAGCTGTTTTTT. The encoded protein is CASSLRTGNTGELFF.

The chain is built from TRBV2 and TRBJ1-1; a possible D gene is TRBD1 (5 bases). This CDR3 spans 17 amino acids. With 3 bases removed from V and 5 bases from J, the gap between germline ends came to 22 bases. Looked up from germline, CDR1 is SNHLY and CDR2 is FYNNEI. The CDR3 coding sequence is TGTGCCAGCAGTGATGCGGCGGGGGGGGGAAGTATGACTGAAGCTTTCTTT. The encoded protein is CASSDAAGGGSMTEAFF.

V and J are TRBV5-1 and TRBJ1-2; 9 nucleotides agree with TRBD1. V was pared by 2 bases and J by 6 bases, with 2 bases of the junction left unmatched. Germline-derived CDR1 and CDR2 are SGHRS and YFSETQ. CDR3 size: 13 residues. CDR3 coding DNA: TGCGCCAGCAGCTTACAGGGGGCGGATGGCTACACCTTC. Translated, it gives CASSLQGADGYTF.

This sequence joins TRBV4-3 and TRBJ2-6, with D possibly matching TRBD2 (5 bases). The V and J ends lost 0 bases and 0 bases respectively, with 9 bases between them. Per germline, CDR1 LGHNA and CDR2 YSLEER. This CDR3 region has 17 residues. Here the CDR3 reads CASSQDWGDSGANVLTF. The CDR3 coding sequence is TGCGCCAGCAGCCAAGATTGGGGAGACTCTGGGGCCAACGTCCTGACTTTC.

The chain has TRBV29-1 and TRBJ2-1; possible D gene TRBD2, 6 bases. V was shortened by 4 bases and J by 0 bases, with 25 bases between the two germline ends. Germline CDR1 SQVTM, CDR2 ANQGSEA. The CDR3 contains 19 residues. The DNA of the CDR3 is TGCAGCGTTGTCGATAAAGGGACTGGACACTCCTTCTCCTACAATGAGCAGTTCTTC. It yields the protein CSVVDKGTGHSFSYNEQFF.

V and J are TRBV4-1 and TRBJ2-3, with 7 positions matching TRBD2. With 1 base clipped from V and 5 bases from J, the junction kept 6 bases outside the gene matches. The length of the CDR3 is 15 residues. Per the germline V gene, CDR1 is MGHRA and CDR2 is YSYEKL. The CDR3 DNA reads as TGCGCCAGCAGCCAAGTAGGTGGGGGGGAAGATACGCAGTATTTT. This sequence encodes CASSQVGGGEDTQYF.

CDR3 residues: CASSPPKRANTGELFF. The CDR3 DNA is TGTGCCAGCAGCCCGCCTAAGCGGGCGAACACCGGGGAGCTGTTTTTT. This chain connects TRBV7-2 to TRBJ2-2, with D tentatively TRBD2 (6 bases). The germline V and J ends were trimmed by 5 bases and 0 bases, with 13 bases remaining between them. The germline V gene has CDR1 SGHTA and CDR2 FQGNSA. CDR3 length: 16 amino acids.

V is TRBV7-9 and J is TRBJ2-5; a weak D match, TRBD2 (5 bases). The CDR3 has 16 residues. The germline gives CDR1 SEHNR, CDR2 FQNEAQ (reference sequence). V lost 4 bases and J lost 0, with 15 bases in between. Written as DNA, the CDR3 is TGTGCCAGCAGCTCCCTGGGAACTAGGTACCAAGAGACCCAGTACTTC. It is translated as CASSSLGTRYQETQYF.